This T cell receptor (beta chain) was found in a study of CD8 T cells in Susac syndrome. The authors reverse transcribed about 0.5 to 1 ug RNA with random hexamers. Amplification of the TCR beta CDR3 was carried out by immunoSEQ multiplex PCR, which spanned a total of 54 Vbeta and 13 Jbeta segments. TCRdb analysed the immunoSEQ multiplex PCR reads with MiXCR anew, one entry per CDR3 protein. The table records some 400,000 distinct CDR3 sequences, about 85% of them present only once. From blood CD8+ and CD4+ T cells, the TCR beta chain was sequenced. Those who served as multiple sclerosis controls were treatment-naive patients with stable or active relapsing-remitting disease. Negative isolation yielded CD8+ and CD4+ T cells; FACS enriched TEMRA cells. Input material: CD8+ T cells from PBMCs. The sequence came from a human donor with multiple sclerosis.

The CDR3 DNA sequence: TGTGCCAGCAGCGACTACAGGGCCCTAAACACTGAAGCTTTCTTT. It yields the protein CASSDYRALNTEAFF. The chain couples TRBV11-2 to TRBJ1-1, with D maybe TRBD1 (6 bases). CDR3 length equals 15 residues. The V gene lost 5 bases and the J gene lost 2 bases, with 15 bases spanning the gap. CDR1 and CDR2 (germline): SGHAT, FQNNGV.